This T cell receptor beta chain was identified in a study of cytomegalovirus exposure and HLA in healthy donors. Findings and caveats of the study: With further analysis later on, most CMV-associated TCR beta chains appeared HLA-restricted. It was in a later analysis that TCR association rates were seen to vary by HLA locus, highest for DRB1 and lowest for HLA-C. Reports indicated that the classifier achieved high specificity and sensitivity in diagnosing cytomegalovirus status.

With 60 Vbeta and 13 Jbeta primers, the PCR was carried out. Repertoires were generated with immunoSEQ multiplex PCR, while TCRdb's copy carries only in-frame clones and drops some. The sample shows 250,000 to 350,000 clones, roughly 85% of them seen only once. To note about this clone: Its antigen is currently unknown. This same CDR3 is encoded by further DNA sequences in the sample.

Sequenced material: PBMCs. The sequence was collected from a man aged 35-49 years in good health and CMV-seropositive.

The DNA of the CDR3 is TGTGCCAGCAGCTTAGGGACAGGGGGCCGGGAGACCCAGTACTTC. It codes for CASSLGTGGRETQYF. The chain is built from TRBV7-9 and TRBJ2-5; 11 bases map to TRBD1. Germline values: CDR1 SEHNR, CDR2 FQNEAQ (reference sequence). V was pared by 1 base and J by 5 bases, with 3 bases of the junction left unmatched. CDR3 size: 15 residues.